The TCR beta chain under discussion was sequenced for a study of blood T cells in healthy people across ages. Study-wide results and limits: Versus aged donors, long-lived donors had higher diversity and more naive CD4+ cells. As age increased, TCR beta diversity per million T cells fell in a roughly linear fashion.

Germline V CDR1 and CDR2: LGHDT, YNNKEL (reference sequence). V was cut by 0 bases and J by 7 bases, with 15 bases left in between. The CDR3 runs to 15 residues. A J-beta primer mix and a sample-barcoded 5' primer were used in a second PCR of about 7 to 12 cycles. The template-switch adaptor was a 5' adaptor with 12 random nucleotides. It tagged each cDNA molecule. TCRdb fed the 5' RACE reads into MiXCR, producing one record per CDR3 protein. The table lists 1.5 million to 2 million distinct CDR3 sequences, about 28% of them singletons. Each sample gave at least 6.5 million isolated PBMCs. Concerning this clonotype: The antigen is not known.

V and J are TRBV3-1 and TRBJ1-2; D might be TRBD1 (5 bases). The specimen sequenced was blood. This TCR was recovered from a woman in her 30s in good health. The CDR3: CASSQDVEGFSGYTF. Written as DNA, the CDR3 is TGTGCCAGCAGCCAAGATGTGGAGGGGTTTAGTGGCTACACCTTC.